The present T cell receptor (beta chain) was sequenced within a study of glioma-infiltrating T cells. TCR alpha and beta CDR3 regions were amplified from RNA using iRepertoire nested multiplex PCR. A single record per CDR3 protein comes from TCRdb applying MiXCR to the multiplex PCR reads. This table has over 80,000 distinct CDR3 sequences, around 42% appearing once. This clonotype was seen many times. Trimming cost V 4 bases and J 3 bases; bases outside gene matches: 10. The CDR3 extends over 15 amino acids. Germline V gene data show CDR1 as SGHRS and CDR2 as YFSETQ. Sequenced input: glioma tissue, nonneoplastic brain tissue, or PBMCs (not recorded which). The V and J genes are TRBV5-1 and TRBJ2-7, with TRBD1 identical over 7 bases. This TCR derives from a human donor with low-grade glioma or glioblastoma, undergoing nonglioma brain surgery, or in good health (not recorded which). The CDR3 is CASSPGQAADYEQYF. Written as DNA, the CDR3 is TGCGCCAGCAGCCCCGGACAGGCGGCCGACTACGAGCAGTACTTC. The full variable domain, in which reference TRBV5-1 and TRBJ2-7 provide the parts outside the CDR3, is KAGVTQTPRYLIKTRGQQVTLSCSPISGHRSVSWYQQTPGQGLQFLFEYFSETQRNKGNFPGRFSGRQFSNSRSEMNVSTLELGDSALYLCASSPGQAADYEQYFGPGTRLTVT.